The 32 T cell receptor beta chains reported below all come from one sample, sequenced in a study of cytomegalovirus exposure and HLA in healthy donors. Use of 60 Vbeta and 13 Jbeta primers characterized the PCR. Libraries were prepared by immunoSEQ multiplex PCR; TCRdb keeps only in-frame clonotypes and omits some of them. The table for this sample gives about 58,000 clones. The sequenced sample consisted of PBMCs. The receptors shown here come from a woman under 30 in good health and CMV-seronegative.

V and J are TRBV29-1 and TRBJ1-1, with D perhaps TRBD1 (6 bases). This CDR3 is built from 14 residues. V was shortened by 5 bases and J by 0 bases, with 13 bases between the two germline ends. Germline assignment: CDR1 SQVTM and CDR2 ANQGSEA. The CDR3 loop reads CSVTPGQLNTEAFF. The CDR3 nucleotides are TGCAGCGTTACACCCGGACAGCTGAACACTGAAGCTTTCTTT.

CDR3 DNA sequence: TGTGCCACCAGCAGGGAGGACAGTTGGAATTCACCCCTCCACTTT. Translating gives CATSREDSWNSPLHF. The V gene is TRBV15, the J gene TRBJ1-6, with D perhaps TRBD1 (6 bases). Trimming pared 3 bases from V and 7 bases from J, leaving 13 bases between. This CDR3 contains 15 residues. The germline V gene has CDR1 LNHNV and CDR2 YYDKDF (reference sequence). Looking up the rest from reference TRBV15 and TRBJ1-6 gives the full variable domain: DAMVIQNPRYQVTQFGKPVTLSCSQTLNHNVMYWYQQKSSQAPKLLFHYYDKDFNNEADTPDNFQSRRPNTSFCFLDIRSPGLGDTAMYLCATSREDSWNSPLHFGNGTRLTVT.

The chain carries TRBV6-5 and TRBJ2-2; D gene uncertain. CDR3 size: 16 residues. From germline, CDR1 is MNHEY and CDR2 SVGAGI. The V and J ends lost 2 bases and 5 bases respectively, with 15 bases between them. The CDR3 DNA is TGTGCCAGCAGTTACGGTTGGTCAATCAGGACCGGGGAGCTGTTTTTT. This encodes CASSYGWSIRTGELFF.

The chain recombines TRBV7-9 with TRBJ2-7; D might be TRBD2 (6 bases). V lost 0 bases to trimming and J lost 7 bases, with 19 bases between them. CDR1 and CDR2 from the germline V gene are SEHNR and FQNEAQ (reference sequence). This CDR3 has 16 residues. The CDR3 protein is CASSLALGIRRGEQYF. The CDR3 DNA follows: TGTGCCAGCAGCTTAGCCCTTGGTATAAGGAGGGGAGAGCAGTACTTC.

The chain recombines TRBV7-6 with TRBJ2-1, with D unresolved. This CDR3 spans 12 amino acids. CDR1 and CDR2 (germline): SGHVS, FNYEAQ. V lost 1 base and J 8 bases, leaving 6 bases between the germline ends. CDR3 nucleotides: TGTGCCAGCAGCTTAGGTTCTTATGAGCAGTTCTTC. This gives the protein CASSLGSYEQFF.

The chain links TRBV28 to TRBJ1-6; perhaps TRBD1 as D (5 bases). Germline loops: CDR1 MDHEN, CDR2 SYDVKM. V lost 0 bases, J lost 7 bases, and 10 bases lay in between. This CDR3 region has 15 residues. The chain's CDR3 is CASSLWTEENSPLHF. CDR3 nucleotide sequence: TGTGCCAGCAGTTTATGGACAGAAGAGAATTCACCCCTCCACTTT.

The V gene is TRBV5-1, the J gene TRBJ1-3; perhaps TRBD1 as D (5 bases). Trimming shortened V by 3 bases and J by 0 bases, and 13 bases separated the two germline ends. CDR1 and CDR2 from the germline V gene are SGHRS and YFSETQ. The CDR3 extends over 16 amino acids. In DNA, the CDR3 is TGCGCCAGCAGCTCACGAGACAGTTCCTCTGGAAACACCATATATTTT. This codes for CASSSRDSSSGNTIYF. Based on the CDR3 plus reference TRBV5-1 and TRBJ1-3, the full variable domain is KAGVTQTPRYLIKTRGQQVTLSCSPISGHRSVSWYQQTPGQGLQFLFEYFSETQRNKGNFPGRFSGRQFSNSRSEMNVSTLELGDSALYLCASSSRDSSSGNTIYFGEGSWLTVV.

CDR3 sequence reads: CASRTTGNEQYF. CDR3 DNA sequence: TGTGCCAGCAGAACCACGGGTAACGAGCAGTACTTC. J is TRBJ2-7 and V is TRBV2; no firm D call. The CDR3 sequence is 12 residues long. Trimming took off 6 bases at V and 5 bases at J, with 11 bases between the two ends. The germline V gene encodes CDR1 SNHLY and CDR2 FYNNEI.

As for this clone: Other nucleotide sequences from this sample produce the same CDR3. This sequence joins TRBV6-6 and TRBJ2-5; 8 positions match TRBD1. The germline V gene encodes CDR1 MNHNY and CDR2 SVGAGI (reference sequence). CDR3 length: 14 amino acids. With 2 bases clipped from V and 4 bases from J, the junction kept 3 bases outside the gene matches. CDR3 loop: CASSYGRGRETQYF. The CDR3 bases are TGTGCCAGCAGTTACGGCAGGGGGCGAGAGACCCAGTACTTC.

The chain links TRBV5-4 to TRBJ1-1; TRBD1 is a possible D gene (5 bases). Per germline, CDR1 SGHNT and CDR2 YYREEE (reference sequence). The CDR3 is 16 amino acids. V was trimmed by 0 bases and J by 0 bases, leaving 12 bases between them. CDR3 residues: CASSLGRQLMNTEAFF. The CDR3 coding sequence is TGTGCCAGCAGCTTGGGGAGACAGCTCATGAACACTGAAGCTTTCTTT.

The J gene is TRBJ2-3, the V gene TRBV6-5; a possible D gene is TRBD2 (6 bases). V lost 0 bases and J lost 3, with 10 bases in between. There are 15 residues in the CDR3. Germline V gene data show CDR1 as MNHEY and CDR2 as SVGAGI. The CDR3 DNA sequence: TGTGCCAGCAGTTACTCCCTAGCGACTACAGATACGCAGTATTTT. This encodes CASSYSLATTDTQYF.

Notes on this clone: The junction departs from the called germline gene at one end, perhaps through a read error. The chain combines TRBV5-1 with TRBJ2-2; 9 nucleotides align to TRBD2. This CDR3 contains 16 residues. Per germline, CDR1 SGHRS and CDR2 YFSETQ. CDR3 in DNA: TGCGCCAGCACCTTGGCCGAGCGGGGGGATACCGGGGAGCTGTTTTTT. Translation: CASTLAERGDTGELFF.

In DNA, the CDR3 is TGTGCCAGCAGCTTACCCACAGATAACTATGGCTACACCTTC. This gives the protein CASSLPTDNYGYTF. The rearrangement uses TRBV5-4 and TRBJ1-2, with no clear D. Germline CDR1 SGHNT, CDR2 YYREEE (reference sequence). The CDR3 totals 14 residues. The V and J ends lost 2 bases and 1 base respectively, with 9 bases between them.

In nucleotides, the CDR3 is TGTGCCAGCAGCGGGACTAGCGGGATATTTGGCGAGCAGTACTTC. Residues: CASSGTSGIFGEQYF. The chain carries TRBV9 and TRBJ2-7; 12 bases line up with TRBD2. V lost 3 bases and J lost 6; bases outside the gene matches: 7. Germline CDR1 SGDLS, CDR2 YYNGEE. The CDR3 covers 15 residues.

V usage is TRBV6-6 and J usage is TRBJ2-5; TRBD2 matches 7 bases. The CDR3 spans 14 residues. Trimming at V came to 2 bases and at J to 3 bases, leaving 3 bases not matched to a gene. The germline CDR1 and CDR2 sequences are MNHNY and SVGAGI (reference sequence). The CDR3 spells CASSYPGGEETQYF. The CDR3 DNA follows: TGTGCCAGCAGTTACCCGGGGGGTGAAGAGACCCAGTACTTC.

The J gene is TRBJ2-7, the V gene TRBV29-1, with 7 bases fitting TRBD2. Germline CDR1 reads SQVTM; CDR2 reads ANQGSEA. Unmatched junction bases numbered 5, after V lost 6 bases and J lost 0 bases. CDR3 length: 13 amino acids. The CDR3 is CSVSGDFSYEQYF. The CDR3 DNA sequence: TGCAGCGTCAGCGGGGATTTCTCCTACGAGCAGTACTTC.

J is TRBJ2-1 and V is TRBV5-1, with 14 nucleotides matching TRBD2. V lost 6 bases to trimming and J lost 9 bases; unmatched junction nucleotides: 5. CDR3 length: 14 residues. CDR1 is SGHRS and CDR2 is YFSETQ in the germline V gene. This CDR3 is CASKRLAGGAEQFF. DNA for the CDR3: TGCGCCAGCAAAAGACTAGCGGGAGGGGCTGAGCAGTTCTTC.

The chain has TRBV5-4 and TRBJ1-1; D is uncertain. Trimming shortened V by 0 bases and J by 11 bases, and 14 bases separated the two germline ends. Germline CDR1 reads SGHNT; CDR2 reads YYREEE (reference sequence). CDR3 length: 13 residues. For the CDR3, the DNA is TGTGCCAGCAGCTTGGGTACATCTCCCCTCGCTTTCTTT. Its protein is CASSLGTSPLAFF.

The genes are TRBV7-9 and TRBJ1-1, with D unresolved. V lost 5 bases and J lost 6, with 13 bases in between. The CDR3 runs to 13 residues. CDR1 and CDR2 from the germline V gene are SEHNR and FQNEAQ (reference sequence). The CDR3 loop reads CASSPGLPPEAFF. The CDR3 nucleotides are TGTGCCAGCAGCCCTGGACTGCCCCCTGAAGCTTTCTTT.

The chain's CDR3 is CASSLFSRSTDTQYF. CDR3 DNA sequence: TGTGCCAGCAGCTTGTTTAGCAGAAGCACAGATACGCAGTATTTT. V and J are TRBV5-6 and TRBJ2-3; D remains unclear. Germline V gene sequence: CDR1 SGHDT, CDR2 YYEEEE. V was cut by 1 base and J by 0 bases, with 9 bases left in between. The CDR3 contains 15 residues. Looking up the rest from reference TRBV5-6 and TRBJ2-3 gives the full variable domain: DAGVTQSPTHLIKTRGQQVTLRCSPKSGHDTVSWYQQALGQGPQFIFQYYEEEERQRGNFPDRFSGHQFPNYSSELNVNALLLGDSALYLCASSLFSRSTDTQYFGPGTRLTVL.

The chain links TRBV29-1 to TRBJ2-7; D remains ambiguous. This CDR3 has 11 residues. Trimming took 4 bases from V and 6 from J, leaving 10 bases between them. Germline V CDR1 and CDR2: SQVTM, ANQGSEA. The CDR3 spells CSVGVAGEQYF. In DNA form, the CDR3 reads TGCAGCGTTGGAGTAGCCGGCGAGCAGTACTTC.

This chain joins TRBV4-1 and TRBJ1-4; D unresolved. The CDR3 runs to 15 residues. V lost 1 base, J lost 5 bases, and 11 bases lay in between. Germline V gives CDR1 MGHRA, CDR2 YSYEKL. CDR3 sequence (DNA): TGCGCCAGCAGCCAAGTTAACACCGTGAATGAAAAACTGTTTTTT. Translated, it gives CASSQVNTVNEKLFF.

The gene calls are TRBV18 and TRBJ2-7, with 7 bases fitting TRBD1. CDR3 length: 14 amino acids. With V trimmed by 8 bases and J by 1 base, 8 bases remained unmatched. CDR1 is KGHSH, CDR2 LQKENI, per germline. CDR3 region: CASQTGDGSYEQYF. CDR3 bases: TGTGCCAGCCAAACAGGGGACGGATCCTACGAGCAGTACTTC.

This chain links TRBV19 with TRBJ2-7; TRBD2 might be the D (5 bases). CDR3 length: 15 residues. Germline loops: CDR1 LNHDA, CDR2 SQIVND (reference sequence). The germline V and J ends were trimmed by 10 bases and 2 bases, with 21 bases remaining between them. CDR3 in amino acids: CATQPTPGSAYEQYF. CDR3 sequence (DNA): TGTGCCACCCAACCGACACCGGGTAGCGCCTACGAGCAGTACTTC.

The chain combines TRBV6-6 with TRBJ1-6; tentative D call: TRBD1 (6 bases). V shed 1 base and J shed 13 bases, with 8 bases lying between them. The CDR3 sequence is 12 residues long. Germline V gives CDR1 MNHNY, CDR2 SVGAGI (reference sequence). CDR3 in DNA: TGTGCCAGCAGTTACTTGGGGGCGCCCCTCCACTTT. Its translation: CASSYLGAPLHF.

The rearrangement links TRBV5-1 to TRBJ2-1, with 8 bases that match TRBD2. CDR1 and CDR2 (germline): SGHRS, YFSETQ. J lost 4 bases, V lost 0 bases, and 3 bases had no gene match. The CDR3 is 15 amino acids. CDR3 residues: CASSLAAGEYNEQFF. As DNA, the CDR3 is TGCGCCAGCAGCTTGGCAGCGGGGGAGTACAATGAGCAGTTCTTC.

The chain joins TRBV5-6 to TRBJ1-2; D not certain. The CDR3 runs to 14 residues. Trimming left V 4 bases short and J 1 base short, with 11 bases between. Germline lookup yields CDR1 SGHDT and CDR2 YYEEEE. The CDR3 here is CASSADRGNYGYTF. The CDR3 nucleotides read TGTGCCAGCAGCGCAGACCGGGGTAACTATGGCTACACCTTC.

V and J are TRBV19 and TRBJ1-1; 7 bases are shared with TRBD1. V was clipped by 6 bases and J by 7 bases; unmatched bases: 2. The length of the CDR3 is 11 residues. Germline V gives CDR1 LNHDA, CDR2 SQIVND (reference sequence). The CDR3 is CASSQGGEAFF. The CDR3 DNA sequence: TGTGCCAGTAGCCAGGGGGGTGAAGCTTTCTTT.

The chain joins TRBV5-1 to TRBJ2-5; TRBD2 is a possible D gene (5 bases). CDR1 SGHRS and CDR2 YFSETQ come from the germline V gene. This CDR3 comprises 14 residues. V was pared by 2 bases and J by 4 bases, with 12 bases between. CDR3 residues: CASSFTRWGETQYF. The CDR3 nucleotides are TGCGCCAGCAGCTTTACTAGGTGGGGAGAGACCCAGTACTTC.

This sequence joins TRBV10-3 and TRBJ1-1, with TRBD1 identical over 8 bases. V was clipped by 8 bases and J by 10 bases; unmatched bases: 18. Looked up from germline, CDR1 is ENHRY and CDR2 is SYGVKD. The CDR3 spans 15 residues. CDR3 DNA sequence: TGTGCCATCGCCCCCGGACAGGGTGGGCAAGAGCGAGCTTTCTTT. Amino acids: CAIAPGQGGQERAFF.

The chain carries TRBV19 and TRBJ1-6; D is uncertain. The V end was cut by 3 bases, the J end by 6 bases, with 12 bases between. The CDR3 covers 15 residues. From germline, CDR1 is LNHDA and CDR2 SQIVND (reference sequence). The CDR3 region has the DNA TGTGCCAGTAGTATCGCCCTCCTGGCTAATTCACCCCTCCACTTT. Translation gives CASSIALLANSPLHF.

V gene TRBV29-1 combines with J gene TRBJ2-3; 11 nucleotides align to TRBD2. The V segment lost 5 bases and the J segment 3 bases; nucleotides outside the gene matches: 4. The CDR3 has 14 residues. From germline, CDR1 is SQVTM and CDR2 ANQGSEA. CDR3 nucleotides: TGCAGCGTTAATAGCGGGGGGGCGACAGATACGCAGTATTTT. Translated: CSVNSGGATDTQYF.